The rows below give T cell receptor beta chains drawn from one sample of a study of CD8+ T cells in alopecia areata. Profiling relied on immunoSEQ multiplex PCR, and the TCRdb table lists in-frame clones only, not all of them. The profile shows roughly 210,000 clones, over 40% of them singletons. Sequences were derived from CD4+ T cells sorted from blood, sampled between weeks 36 and 40, from a patient treated with tofacitinib. Receptors originate from a human donor with alopecia areata. The CDR3 runs from the conserved cysteine through the conserved F or W. D genes are given only for firm matches. Expanded clones are given a class, and other clones once, few, many or no size at all.

j_call v_call clone_size d_call cdr3_nt cdr3_aa
TRBJ1-2 TRBV30 . . TGTGCCTGGAGTATGGACAGTGGGAGAGGCTACACCTTC CAWSMDSGRGYTF
TRBJ2-7 TRBV11-2 few TRBD1 TGTGCCAGCAGCTCAACAGGGGTGTGGGAGCAGTACTTC CASSSTGVWEQYF
TRBJ2-5 TRBV6-5 few TRBD2 TGTGCCAGCAGCCCTAGCGGGGCGGGGACCCAGTACTTC CASSPSGAGTQYF
TRBJ2-3 TRBV7-8 . . TGTGCCAGCAGCCTTGGGGGTTTACCATGGGATACGCAGTATTTT CASSLGGLPWDTQYF
TRBJ2-3 TRBV5-1 . TRBD1 TGCGCCAGCAGCTTGGGACAGGGATCAGATACGCAGTATTTT CASSLGQGSDTQYF
TRBJ2-5 TRBV18 few . TGTGCCAGCTCACCTGGGGAGACCCAGTACTTC CASSPGETQYF
TRBJ1-1 TRBV7-2 . . TGTGCCAGCAGCTTTAGGGGTTCGACCACTGAAGCTTTCTTT CASSFRGSTTEAFF
TRBJ1-2 TRBV27 . . TGTGCCAGCAGTTTACTGGTCAGTGGAGGCTACACCTTC CASSLLVSGGYTF
TRBJ2-5 TRBV10-3 once TRBD2 TGTGCCATCAGCCGGACTAGCGGGAGTGGGGAGACCCAGTACTTC CAISRTSGSGETQYF
TRBJ1-2 TRBV28 many . TGTGCCAGCAGTCTAGGGGGGGCTCCCCATTTC CASSLGGAPHF
TRBJ2-2 TRBV21-1 many . TGTGCCAGCAGCAAACTGACAGGGGGCGCGACCGGGGAGCTGTTTTTT CASSKLTGGATGELFF
TRBJ2-5 TRBV29-1 . TRBD2 TGCAGCGTTGGCCGACTAGCACTAGGTCCAGAGACCCAGTACTTC CSVGRLALGPETQYF
TRBJ1-2 TRBV28 few . TGTGCCAGCAGTTTATACGCCTCCGGGGCCTATGGCTACACCTTC CASSLYASGAYGYTF
TRBJ2-5 TRBV11-2 . TRBD1 TGTGCCAGCAGCTTCGGACAGGGGGAGACCCAGTACTTC CASSFGQGETQYF
TRBJ2-3 TRBV15 . . TGTGCCACCAGCAGAGATGGGGGACTTAGAGAGGCAGATACGCAGTATTTT CATSRDGGLREADTQYF
TRBJ2-7 TRBV4-3 . . TGCGCCAGCAGCCAAGCGTACACCGGGGTCTCGGCCTACGAGCAGTACTTC CASSQAYTGVSAYEQYF
TRBJ2-7 TRBV25-1 few TRBD2 TGTGCCAGCGGGGTAGCGGGAGTATCCTACGAGCAGTACTTC CASGVAGVSYEQYF
TRBJ2-5 TRBV7-8 . TRBD2 TGTGCCAGCAGCTTATTAGCGGGGAACCAAGAGACCCAGTACTTC CASSLLAGNQETQYF
TRBJ2-5 TRBV18 once . TGTGCCAGCTCACCGGTAGCCGGGTTGAAAGAGACCCAGTACTTC CASSPVAGLKETQYF
TRBJ2-7 TRBV6-5 . TRBD1 TGTGCCAGCAGTCGACAGGGACCCTCCTACGAGCAGTACTTC CASSRQGPSYEQYF
TRBJ2-7 TRBV4-3 few . TGCGCCAGCAGCCTTGAGGTGGGGAACGAGCAGTACTTC CASSLEVGNEQYF
TRBJ2-5 TRBV30 . . TGTGCCTGGATGCCGGCCCATGGGGAGACCCAGTACTTC CAWMPAHGETQYF
TRBJ2-5 TRBV6-6 . . TGTGCCAGCGGGGGGCGGATAGAGACCCAGTACTTC CASGGRIETQYF
TRBJ2-5 TRBV4-1 few . TGCGCCAGCAGCCAGGATACAGCGTACCAAGAGACCCAGTACTTC CASSQDTAYQETQYF
TRBJ2-5 TRBV7-2 . . TGTGCCAGCAGCTTAGTGGGAGAGACCCAGTACTTC CASSLVGETQYF
TRBJ2-3 TRBV6-6 few . TGTGCCAGCAGTTACTTTGGGGATACAGATACGCAGTATTTT CASSYFGDTDTQYF
TRBJ2-3 TRBV28 few . TGTGCCAGCAGCGCCTCTGGGGTAGCGGCCTATACGCAGTATTTT CASSASGVAAYTQYF
TRBJ2-7 TRBV2 . . TGTGCCAGCAGAGCCACAGGGGGGGACGAGCAGTACTTC CASRATGGDEQYF
TRBJ2-7 TRBV29-1 few . TGCAGCGTTGAAGATAAAGCAGGTACTTGCTTC CSVEDKAGTCF
TRBJ1-2 TRBV5-1 . TRBD1 TGCGCCAGCAGCGAGACAGGGGAATATGGCTACACCTTC CASSETGEYGYTF
TRBJ1-5 TRBV28 . TRBD1 TGTGCCAGCAGCCTTCCCGGGACAGTTGATCAGCCCCAGCATTTT CASSLPGTVDQPQHF
TRBJ1-1 TRBV9 few . TGTGCCAGCAGCATGAGACAGAACACTGAAGCTTTCTTT CASSMRQNTEAFF
TRBJ2-4 TRBV5-5 few TRBD2 TGTGCCAGCAGCTTGGGGACTAGCGGGAGTAGCAAAAACATTCAGTACTTC CASSLGTSGSSKNIQYF
TRBJ2-5 TRBV5-1 . . TGCGCCAGCAGGGAAGAATTGGAGACCCAGTACTTC CASREELETQYF
TRBJ2-7 TRBV29-1 . TRBD1 TGCAGCGTTAGAGGGACAGGCGCTTGGAACGAGCAGTACTTC CSVRGTGAWNEQYF
TRBJ1-5 TRBV30 many TRBD1 TGTGCCTGGGCGGGGACAGATAGCAATCAGCCCCAGCATTTT CAWAGTDSNQPQHF
TRBJ2-7 TRBV28 once TRBD1 TGTGCCAGCAGGTTCGGGACAGCATCCTACGAGCAGTACTTC CASRFGTASYEQYF
TRBJ1-5 TRBV27 . TRBD1 TGTGCCAGCAGTCCAAGGACAGGGATAGTTCAGCCCCAGCATTTT CASSPRTGIVQPQHF
TRBJ2-5 TRBV18 once . TGTGCCAGCTCACCACTCCAAAGTAGGACCGAGACCCAGTACTTC CASSPLQSRTETQYF
TRBJ2-7 TRBV30 . . TGTGCCTGGAGTGTACGTACAGGCTACGAGCAGTACTTC CAWSVRTGYEQYF
TRBJ2-7 TRBV25-1 . TRBD2 TGTGCCAGCAGCAGTCTAGCGGGAGCTTTGACCTACGAGCAGTACTTC CASSSLAGALTYEQYF
TRBJ2-5 TRBV5-4 few TRBD1 TGTGCCAGCAGCTTGTTGGGGGGACAGGGAAAGAACACCCAGTACTTC CASSLLGGQGKNTQYF
TRBJ2-5 TRBV4-1 . . TGCGCCAGCAGCCCCAGGTTGGGTTTGGAGACCCAGTACTTC CASSPRLGLETQYF
TRBJ2-7 TRBV2 many TRBD2 TGTGCCAGCAGTAGGCTAGCGGGAGGGCCGGGGGACGAGCAGTACTTC CASSRLAGGPGDEQYF
TRBJ1-1 TRBV9 . . TGTGCCAGCAGCGCGATACAGGTCGGAACTGAAGCTTTCTTT CASSAIQVGTEAFF
TRBJ2-2 TRBV29-1 . . TGCAGCGTTGAGCTTTCGGCTAGGGGAGTCACCGGGGAGCTGTTTTTT CSVELSARGVTGELFF
TRBJ2-1 TRBV5-1 once TRBD1 TGCGCCAGTAGCCGGGACAGGGCCTACAATGAGCAGTTCTTC CASSRDRAYNEQFF
TRBJ2-5 TRBV15 . . TGTGCCACCAGCAGAGATCGGGTGCCTGGGACACTGCTCCAAGAGACCCAGTACTTC CATSRDRVPGTLLQETQYF
TRBJ2-1 TRBV9 once TRBD2 TGTGCCAGCAGCCCATATAGCGGGAGGGGATACAATGAGCAGTTCTTC CASSPYSGRGYNEQFF
TRBJ2-3 TRBV15 . . TGTGCCACCAGCAGAACGAAAGACACAGATACGCAGTATTTT CATSRTKDTDTQYF
TRBJ2-7 TRBV29-1 few . TGCAGCGTTGTACAGGGTACATACGAGCAGTACTTC CSVVQGTYEQYF
TRBJ2-7 TRBV6-6 few . TGTGCCAGCAGACCTCCGGGAGGCAGGGGCGAGCAGTACTTC CASRPPGGRGEQYF
TRBJ1-1 TRBV25-1 once TRBD1 TGTGCCAGCAGTGAGAGGGGGCAGCGGAACACTGAAGCTTTCTTT CASSERGQRNTEAFF
TRBJ2-7 TRBV4-1 . . TGCGCCAGCAGCCAATTGACATTGGGCGAGCAGTACTTC CASSQLTLGEQYF
TRBJ2-7 TRBV6-1 . TRBD2 TGTGCCAGCAGTGAAGGGACTAGCGGGGGCATCAGGGACGAGCAGTACTTC CASSEGTSGGIRDEQYF